The 19 T cell receptor beta chains given below trace back to one sample, sequenced in a study of blood T cell repertoires in COVID-19 (dated by TCRdb to 2020 to 2022). Library preparation was by the immunoSEQ multiplex PCR assay. Not all clones reach the TCRdb copy of this immuneACCESS table, which keeps in-frame sequences only. Checked studies attribute under half of the gap to unresolved V genes and leave the rest unexplained. This sample holds about 170,000 clones; 86% were observed only once. The ten largest clones capture approximately 11% of the sample. Sequences were obtained from peripheral blood. These receptors came from an older woman with COVID-19, enrolled during active disease.

This clone was observed once. The rearrangement links TRBV28 to TRBJ2-1, with a weak D call TRBD2 (6 bases). Germline CDR1 is MDHEN and CDR2 is SYDVKM. Trimming left V 7 bases short and J 5 bases short, with 12 bases between. The CDR3 consists of 13 residues. This chain's CDR3 is CASIAGLNNEQFF. The CDR3 DNA reads TGTGCCAGCATTGCCGGACTAAACAATGAGCAGTTCTTC.

The chain links TRBV27 to TRBJ2-7, with 8 bases matching TRBD1. This CDR3 comprises 14 residues. V lost 4 bases, J lost 2 bases, and 4 bases stayed unmatched. Germline V gene data show CDR1 as MNHEY and CDR2 as SMNVEV (reference sequence). CDR3 DNA sequence: TGTGCCAGCAGTTCCCGGACAGGGCCCTACGAGCAGTACTTC. Translating it yields CASSSRTGPYEQYF.

The chain carries TRBV10-3 and TRBJ2-1; a possible D gene is TRBD2 (6 bases). V was cut by 4 bases and J by 10 bases, with 11 bases left in between. The germline CDR1 and CDR2 sequences are ENHRY and SYGVKD. This CDR3 contains 12 residues. CDR3 sequence reads: CAISAGGWEQFF. CDR3 nucleotide sequence: TGTGCCATCAGTGCCGGGGGTTGGGAGCAGTTCTTC.

The chain couples TRBV27 to TRBJ2-1; TRBD2 is a possible D gene (6 bases). Germline V lookup: CDR1 MNHEY, CDR2 SMNVEV (reference sequence). V was trimmed by 8 bases and J by 12 bases, leaving 14 bases between them. The CDR3 is 11 residues long. The CDR3 loop is CASSTGTVQFF. The CDR3, as DNA: TGTGCCAGCTCCACCGGGACTGTGCAGTTCTTC.

The chain recombines TRBV12-3 or TRBV12-4 with TRBJ1-1; a weak D match, TRBD1 (6 bases). With 7 bases removed from V and 0 bases from J, the gap between germline ends came to 9 bases. The CDR3 totals 13 residues. CDR3 bases: TGTGCCAGCACACAGGGCATGAACACTGAAGCTTTCTTT. Translating gives CASTQGMNTEAFF.

This chain links TRBV11-3 with TRBJ1-1, with 8 bases matching TRBD1. Looked up from germline, CDR1 is SGHNT and CDR2 is YENEEA. CDR3 size: 15 residues. Trimming at V came to 7 bases and at J to 3 bases, leaving 10 bases not matched to a gene. The CDR3 nucleotides read TGTGCCAGCATCGATCAGGGGGCTAAGTACACTGAAGCTTTCTTT. This gives the protein CASIDQGAKYTEAFF.

The chain combines TRBV30 with TRBJ2-2; D is possibly TRBD2 (6 bases). CDR3 length: 16 residues. V shed 5 bases and J shed 7 bases, with 23 bases lying between them. In germline, CDR1 is GTSNPN, CDR2 SVGIG (reference sequence). In nucleotides, the CDR3 is TGTGCCTGGGCTCCTAGCGACTCCCGTCTGGGCGGGGAGCTGTTTTTT. This codes for CAWAPSDSRLGGELFF.

The rearrangement uses TRBV27 and TRBJ1-2; TRBD1 matches 9 bases. This CDR3 spans 13 amino acids. Germline loops: CDR1 MNHEY, CDR2 SMNVEV (reference sequence). Trimming took 6 bases from V and 13 from J; bases not matched to a gene: 12. The CDR3 DNA sequence: TGTGCCAGCAGCGGCACAGGGGGCCGGGTTATCACCTTC. Its translation is CASSGTGGRVITF.

The chain couples TRBV19 to TRBJ1-2; perhaps TRBD1 as D (6 bases). CDR3 size: 13 residues. CDR1 and CDR2 from the germline V gene are LNHDA and SQIVND (reference sequence). V lost 7 bases and J lost 8, with 17 bases in between. CDR3 nucleotides: TGTGCCAGTACCCGAACAGGGACCTACGGCTACACCTTC. Its protein is CASTRTGTYGYTF.

This sequence joins TRBV5-4 and TRBJ2-3, with 7 bases matching TRBD1. Germline CDR1 and CDR2: SGHNT and YYREEE (reference sequence). Trimming cost V 4 bases and J 6 bases; bases outside gene matches: 8. CDR3 length equals 14 residues. This chain's CDR3 is CASSNRQGADTQYF. The DNA of the CDR3 is TGTGCCAGCAGCAATCGACAGGGAGCGGATACGCAGTATTTT. The full variable domain, its missing parts supplied by reference TRBV5-4 and TRBJ2-3, is ETGVTQSPTHLIKTRGQQVTLRCSSQSGHNTVSWYQQALGQGPQFIFQYYREEENGRGNFPPRFSGLQFPNYSSELNVNALELDDSALYLCASSNRQGADTQYFGPGTRLTVL.

The gene calls are TRBV20-1 and TRBJ2-3; TRBD1 is a possible D gene (6 bases). The V gene lost 6 bases and the J gene lost 6 bases, with 10 bases spanning the gap. Germline values: CDR1 DFQATT, CDR2 SNEGSKA (reference sequence). This CDR3 has 11 amino acids. CDR3 region: CSASQGDTQYF. The CDR3 DNA is TGCAGTGCGAGTCAGGGGGATACGCAGTATTTT.

V usage is TRBV19 and J usage is TRBJ2-3, with 8 bases fitting TRBD2. The CDR3 runs to 15 residues. Germline trimming cut 6 bases from V and 3 bases from J; bases unmatched to any gene: 8. Looked up from germline, CDR1 is LNHDA and CDR2 is SQIVND (reference sequence). CDR3 sequence: CASRQFGRATDTQYF. In DNA form, the CDR3 reads TGTGCCAGTAGGCAATTCGGGAGGGCAACAGATACGCAGTATTTT.

In nucleotides, the CDR3 is TGTGCCTGGAGCCGGGAGAAAGGCTACACCTTC. Its protein product is CAWSREKGYTF. The rearrangement uses TRBV30 and TRBJ1-2; D is ambiguous. The CDR3 is 11 amino acids. CDR1 and CDR2 from the germline V gene are GTSNPN and SVGIG (reference sequence). Between the trimmed V and J ends, which lost 3 bases and 8 bases, there was a span of 10 bases.

The chain uses TRBV7-2 and TRBJ2-3; the D gene is possibly TRBD2 (5 bases). Germline CDR1 is SGHTA and CDR2 is FQGNSA. Trimming took off 5 bases at V and 2 bases at J, with 11 bases between the two ends. The CDR3 loop spans 14 amino acids. The CDR3 DNA is TGTGCCAGCAGCATTAGCGTCCTCACAGATACGCAGTATTTT. Translation: CASSISVLTDTQYF.

The gene calls are TRBV4-2 and TRBJ1-5; unclear D gene. CDR3 length: 15 amino acids. The germline V and J ends were trimmed by 1 base and 5 bases, with 12 bases remaining between them. Germline values: CDR1 LGHNA, CDR2 YNFKEQ. The CDR3 region has the DNA TGTGCCAGCAGCCAAGGCAGGCAGGATCATCAGCCCCAGCATTTT. This encodes CASSQGRQDHQPQHF.

The chain joins TRBV6-2 or TRBV6-3 to TRBJ1-2; no definite D call. Trimming cost V 2 bases and J 2 bases, with 12 bases left between them. CDR3 length equals 15 residues. In germline, CDR1 is MNHEY, CDR2 SVGEGT. The CDR3, as DNA: TGTGCCAGCAGTTACCCTTGGGAGGCCAACTATGGCTACACCTTC. This codes for CASSYPWEANYGYTF.

The chain employs TRBV9 and TRBJ2-1; D possibly corresponds to TRBD2 (5 bases). V was shortened by 2 bases and J by 9 bases, with 12 bases between the two germline ends. CDR1 is SGDLS, CDR2 YYNGEE, per germline. This CDR3 region has 13 residues. The CDR3 nucleotides are TGTGCCAGCAGCGTCCGGCCAGAGGGTGAGCAGTTCTTC. It yields the protein CASSVRPEGEQFF.

The chain has TRBV23-1 and TRBJ2-1; the D gene is possibly TRBD1 (5 bases). TRBV23-1 is recorded as an ORF, its role being uncertain. Trimming cost V 2 bases and J 3 bases, with 11 bases left between them. This CDR3 comprises 15 residues. This CDR3 is CASSQKGPLYNEQFF. CDR3 sequence (DNA): TGCGCCAGCAGTCAAAAGGGGCCTCTCTACAATGAGCAGTTCTTC.

This clone was counted once. This sequence joins TRBV28 and TRBJ1-3, with 7 bases aligning to TRBD1. The V gene's germline CDR1 is MDHEN and CDR2 SYDVKM. The CDR3 runs 15 residues. After removal of 2 bases from V and 4 bases from J, the junction contained 5 bases not matched to a gene. The CDR3 loop is CASSLPQGQGNTIYF. CDR3 nucleotides: TGTGCCAGCAGTTTACCCCAGGGACAGGGAAACACCATATATTTT. Based on the CDR3 plus reference TRBV28 and TRBJ1-3, the full variable domain is DVKVTQSSRYLVKRTGEKVFLECVQDMDHENMFWYRQDPGLGLRLIYFSYDVKMKEKGDIPEGYSVSREKKERFSLILESASTNQTSMYLCASSLPQGQGNTIYFGEGSWLTVV.